The text below deals with one T cell receptor beta chain. Unique molecular identifiers were incorporated into the prepared TCRbeta library. TCRdb called the PCR reads again in MiXCR, with one record for every CDR3 protein. This table has nearly 550,000 distinct CDR3 sequences, 15% to 20% appearing once. This sample was included in a study of T-cell reconstitution after alpha-beta-depleted transplantation in children. The sequence derives from a human donor who donated a stem cell graft to a child with acute lymphoblastic leukemia. This specimen was PBMCs from the stem cell graft donor, taken from the stem cell graft.

CDR3 DNA: TGCAGCGTTCGCAAACAGGGTAGCGAAAAACTGTTTTTT. This sequence encodes CSVRKQGSEKLFF. This chain connects TRBV29-1 to TRBJ1-4, with D possibly matching TRBD1 (6 bases). This CDR3 spans 13 amino acids. Germline V gene sequence: CDR1 SQVTM, CDR2 ANQGSEA. Trimming shortened V by 5 bases and J by 8 bases, and 15 bases separated the two germline ends.